Listed here are 28 T cell receptor beta chains from one sample, sequenced in a study of metastatic and nonmetastatic thyroid tumors. TCRdb re-analyzed the PCR reads through MiXCR. The sample has approximately 20,000 clones; roughly 33% are singletons. Until they underwent thyroid surgery, no patient had received any treatment. Material for sequencing was adjacent normal tissue. These receptors came from a female donor with papillary thyroid cancer or a benign thyroid nodule (not recorded which). Some clones in this sample may be carry-over from other donors' samples.

The chain couples TRBV28 to TRBJ2-2; 11 nucleotides align to TRBD1. Germline loops: CDR1 MDHEN, CDR2 SYDVKM. Trimming cost V 1 base and J 7 bases; bases outside gene matches: 5. The CDR3 has 16 residues. The CDR3 DNA sequence: TGTGCCAGCAGTTTATCGGGACAGGGGGGCGTCGGGGAGCTGTTTTTT. Protein product: CASSLSGQGGVGELFF.

V is TRBV20-1 and J is TRBJ1-5; D unclear. Germline-derived CDR1 and CDR2 are DFQATT and SNEGSKA (reference sequence). Trimming stripped 3 bases from V and 0 bases from J, with 9 bases between. CDR3 length: 14 amino acids. For the CDR3, the DNA is TGCAGTGCTAGGATAGGCAATAGCAATCAGCCCCAGCATTTT. Amino acid sequence: CSARIGNSNQPQHF.

V is TRBV7-2 and J is TRBJ2-1; 11 positions match TRBD1. Germline V gene lookup returns CDR1 SGHTA and CDR2 FQGNSA. The length of the CDR3 is 16 residues. V lost 2 bases, J lost 7 bases, and 7 bases stayed unmatched. CDR3 sequence (DNA): TGTGCCAGCAGCTTACCGGGACAGGGGGTTAATAATGAGCAGTTCTTC. Translating gives CASSLPGQGVNNEQFF.

The table lists this clone with many counts. The V and J genes are TRBV20-1 and TRBJ2-2; D is uncertain. Germline loops: CDR1 DFQATT, CDR2 SNEGSKA (reference sequence). CDR3 size: 15 residues. V was shortened by 0 bases and J by 1 base, with 9 bases between the two germline ends. CDR3 bases: TGCAGTGCTAGAGACCAGGACGGGAACACCGGGGAGCTGTTTTTT. Amino acids: CSARDQDGNTGELFF.

This clone was seen ten or more times. This chain links TRBV5-1 with TRBJ1-1; a possible D gene is TRBD1 (5 bases). This CDR3 contains 14 residues. Between the trimmed V and J ends, which lost 2 bases and 1 base, there was a span of 9 bases. Germline lookup yields CDR1 SGHRS and CDR2 YFSETQ. DNA of the CDR3: TGCGCCAGCAGCTTTAGTACAGGGAACACTGAAGCTTTCTTT. Amino acids: CASSFSTGNTEAFF.

In its sample, this clone was seen a few times. The rearrangement joins TRBV12-3 or TRBV12-4 to TRBJ2-7, with a possible D match to TRBD2 (5 bases). V lost 7 bases to trimming and J lost 2 bases, with 15 bases between them. The CDR3 has 14 amino acids. CDR3 nucleotide sequence: TGTGCCAGCAACCTCGGAGCGGTAACCTACGAGCAGTACTTC. Its protein is CASNLGAVTYEQYF.

V gene TRBV14 combines with J gene TRBJ2-7, with D uncertain. The germline V gene encodes CDR1 SGHDN and CDR2 FVKESK. V dropped 0 bases and J dropped 3 bases, with 15 bases sitting between them. CDR3 length equals 16 residues. CDR3 coding DNA: TGTGCCAGCAGCCAAGATCGGCGGACCGGCCACTACGAGCAGTACTTC. Translated: CASSQDRRTGHYEQYF.

This clone was observed a handful of times. The CDR3 region is CASSYSYPGQNTDTQYF. CDR3 bases: TGTGCCAGCAGTTACTCGTATCCGGGACAGAACACAGATACGCAGTATTTT. The rearrangement links TRBV6-2 or TRBV6-3 to TRBJ2-3; TRBD1 matches 7 bases. Trimming cost V 0 bases and J 2 bases; bases outside gene matches: 8. Per germline, CDR1 MNHEY and CDR2 SVGEGT. This CDR3 is built from 17 residues.

The chain links TRBV6-5 to TRBJ1-3, with D possibly matching TRBD1 (6 bases). The V end was cut by 2 bases, the J end by 4 bases, with 15 bases between. This CDR3 spans 16 amino acids. Germline CDR1 MNHEY, CDR2 SVGAGI. CDR3 coding DNA: TGTGCCAGCAGTTACCGGGGGTACAGGGCAGGAAACACCATATATTTT. It encodes CASSYRGYRAGNTIYF.

By share, this clone ranks as medium-sized (0.01 to 0.1%). The V call is TRBV19, the J call TRBJ2-2; no clear D. The germline gives CDR1 LNHDA, CDR2 SQIVND (reference sequence). Trimming cost V 7 bases and J 3 bases, with 15 bases left between them. CDR3 length equals 15 residues. DNA of the CDR3: TGTGCCAGTATCGCAGCCGGACCGTACACCGGGGAGCTGTTTTTT. Encoded protein: CASIAAGPYTGELFF.

The V gene is TRBV20-1, the J gene TRBJ1-5; 7 nucleotides align to TRBD1. CDR1 DFQATT and CDR2 SNEGSKA come from the germline V gene (reference sequence). This CDR3 region has 15 residues. Losses at the gene ends were 0 bases for V and 3 bases for J; bases not matched to a gene: 5. CDR3 residues: CSAREVGGYNQPQHF. CDR3 coding DNA: TGCAGTGCTAGAGAGGTAGGGGGCTACAATCAGCCCCAGCATTTT.

By proportion, this clone is medium-sized. This rearrangement joins TRBV11-2 to TRBJ1-1; D may be TRBD1 (6 bases). V was pared by 4 bases and J by 5 bases, with 14 bases between. Germline CDR1 is SGHAT and CDR2 is FQNNGV. The CDR3 consists of 14 residues. The CDR3 spells CASSSQGSMTEAFF. The DNA of the CDR3 is TGTGCCAGCAGCTCTCAGGGGAGTATGACTGAAGCTTTCTTT.

The rearrangement links TRBV28 to TRBJ1-5, with TRBD1 matching over 8 bases. Germline loops: CDR1 MDHEN, CDR2 SYDVKM. CDR3 size: 14 residues. Trimming took 7 bases from V and 11 from J; bases not matched to a gene: 13. As DNA, the CDR3 is TGTGCCAGCATAACCTACGGGTCGGGACAGGCCCAGCATTTT. Translating gives CASITYGSGQAQHF.

The V gene is TRBV7-2, the J gene TRBJ2-7; 11 bases are shared with TRBD2. The CDR3 length is 14 residues. CDR1 and CDR2 from the germline V gene are SGHTA and FQGNSA. Trimming took 5 bases from V and 4 from J; bases not matched to a gene: 4. This CDR3 reads CASSLLAGEYEQYF. DNA of the CDR3: TGTGCCAGCAGCCTACTAGCGGGAGAGTACGAGCAGTACTTC.

This chain links TRBV6-1 with TRBJ1-2; tentative D call: TRBD1 (5 bases). CDR3 size: 15 residues. V lost 5 bases and J 8 bases, leaving 21 bases between the germline ends. CDR1 and CDR2 from the germline V gene are MNHNS and SASEGT. The CDR3 loop reads CASSPTRTPKGGYTF. The CDR3 DNA sequence: TGTGCCAGCAGTCCGACCCGGACACCCAAGGGGGGCTACACCTTC.

As DNA, the CDR3 is TGTGCCAGCATTCCCGGACTAGCGGGAGCCTACAATGAGCAGTTCTTC. This gives the protein CASIPGLAGAYNEQFF. The rearrangement links TRBV6-1 to TRBJ2-1, with TRBD2 matching 13 bases. There are 16 residues in the CDR3. V dropped 7 bases and J dropped 2; count of bases not matched to a gene: 5. Germline V gene lookup returns CDR1 MNHNS and CDR2 SASEGT.

This clone was counted only a few times. V and J are TRBV28 and TRBJ2-1; 7 bases agree with TRBD2. The CDR3 extends over 13 amino acids. The junction had 5 bases not matched to a gene; V was cut back by 5 bases and J by 7 bases. Germline assignment: CDR1 MDHEN and CDR2 SYDVKM. The CDR3 DNA follows: TGTGCCAGCAGTGGGGGGGTCCGGAATGAGCAGTTCTTC. It codes for CASSGGVRNEQFF.

This clone has more than one count but fewer than ten. One end of the junction fails to match germline, which may point to a read error. This chain joins TRBV28 and TRBJ2-7; either TRBD1 or TRBD2 may supply D (5 bases each). The CDR3 totals 16 residues. Germline V gene sequence: CDR1 MDHEN, CDR2 SYDVKM. CDR3 sequence: CASSFWVRGASNEQYF. CDR3 DNA: TGTGCCAGCAGTTTCTGGGTAAGAGGGGCCTCCAACGAGCAGTACTTC.

V and J are TRBV30 and TRBJ1-2; weak D call: TRBD1 (6 bases). Germline V CDR1 and CDR2: GTSNPN, SVGIG (reference sequence). The CDR3 is made up of 17 amino acids. Trimming took off 2 bases at V and 5 bases at J, with 24 bases between the two ends. The CDR3 DNA sequence: TGTGCCTGGAGTTGGCGTACAGGGCGGATCTCGTCTTATGGCTACACCTTC. Residues: CAWSWRTGRISSYGYTF.

V is TRBV20-1 and J is TRBJ2-1, with D perhaps given as TRBD1 or TRBD2 (7 bases each). Germline-derived CDR1 and CDR2 are DFQATT and SNEGSKA (reference sequence). Trimming removed 6 bases at V and 0 bases at J, with 9 bases between. The CDR3 loop spans 13 amino acids. CDR3 sequence reads: CSARGGSYNEQFF. The CDR3 nucleotides read TGCAGTGCCAGGGGGGGCTCCTACAATGAGCAGTTCTTC.

V and J are TRBV28 and TRBJ1-2; tentative D call: TRBD1 (5 bases). The CDR3 is 16 residues long. V shed 5 bases and J shed 4 bases, with 20 bases lying between them. The germline gives CDR1 MDHEN, CDR2 SYDVKM. CDR3 loop: CASSPPPQGWAYGYTF. DNA of the CDR3: TGTGCCAGCAGTCCACCCCCCCAGGGTTGGGCCTATGGCTACACCTTC.

This clone was counted many times. This chain links TRBV19 with TRBJ2-3; the D call may be TRBD1 or TRBD2 (5 bases each). The CDR3 runs 15 residues. The germline gives CDR1 LNHDA, CDR2 SQIVND (reference sequence). V lost 6 bases and J lost 4, with 17 bases in between. The CDR3 is CASSLAGAAADTQYF. In DNA, the CDR3 is TGTGCCAGTAGCTTGGCCGGGGCGGCGGCAGATACGCAGTATTTT. The whole variable domain, remainder taken from reference TRBV19 and TRBJ2-3, is DGGITQSPKYLFRKEGQNVTLSCEQNLNHDAMYWYRQDPGQGLRLIYYSQIVNDFQKGDIAEGYSVSREKKESFPLTVTSAQKNPTAFYLCASSLAGAAADTQYFGPGTRLTVL.

The V gene is TRBV20-1, the J gene TRBJ2-7; D tentatively fits TRBD1 or TRBD2 (6 bases each). Germline CDR1 DFQATT, CDR2 SNEGSKA (reference sequence). V was trimmed by 0 bases and J by 0 bases, leaving 12 bases between them. CDR3 length: 15 amino acids. CDR3 nucleotide sequence: TGCAGTGCTAGAGATCAGGGGACTTTCTCCTACGAGCAGTACTTC. As protein: CSARDQGTFSYEQYF.

On this clone itself: The junction differs from germline at one of its ends, possibly a read error. This sequence joins TRBV20-1 and TRBJ2-7; maybe TRBD2 (6 bases). Germline loops: CDR1 DFQATT, CDR2 SNEGSKA (reference sequence). The CDR3 spans 16 residues. The CDR3 is CSAREDYGGSRYEQYF. The CDR3 DNA follows: TGCAGTGCCAGAGAAGACTACGGGGGTAGTAGATACGAGCAGTACTTC.

This clone is medium-sized within its sample. The gene calls are TRBV19 and TRBJ1-1; no definite D call. Per germline, CDR1 LNHDA and CDR2 SQIVND (reference sequence). CDR3 size: 12 residues. The ends were cut back, 8 bases at V and 1 base at J, with 8 bases in the middle. The CDR3 loop reads CASFRENTEAFF. The CDR3 coding sequence is TGTGCCAGTTTCCGGGAGAACACTGAAGCTTTCTTT.

A note on this clone: This likely comes from a read error, as the CDR3 has no conserved phenylalanine or tryptophan at its end. Because the CDR3's place on the DNA is in doubt, the DNA is left out and the CDR3 is given as listed by TCRdb. This chain links TRBV12-3 or TRBV12-4 with TRBJ2-1; the table gives TRBD1 as D, unverified against the DNA. 16 amino acids form the CDR3, both terminal residues included. The CDR3 sequence: CASSLAQAYYVVEKFL.

This clone was seen more than once but under ten times. The chain employs TRBV6-1 and TRBJ2-7, with TRBD1 matching over 8 bases. The germline CDR1 and CDR2 sequences are MNHNS and SASEGT. V lost 4 bases, J lost 4 bases, and 6 bases stayed unmatched. There are 14 residues in the CDR3. CDR3 loop: CASSGSGGAYEQYF. CDR3 DNA sequence: TGTGCCAGCAGTGGATCAGGGGGCGCATACGAGCAGTACTTC.

This clone was seen just once. V is TRBV6-2 or TRBV6-3 and J is TRBJ2-3, with D possibly matching TRBD2 (5 bases). The germline gives CDR1 MNHEY, CDR2 SVGEGT. This CDR3 has 19 residues. V gave up 0 bases and J gave up 0 bases, with 19 bases separating them. CDR3 residues: CASSYSNSLAGPSTDTQYF. Here the CDR3 DNA reads TGTGCCAGCAGTTACTCGAACAGTCTGGCGGGTCCTAGCACAGATACGCAGTATTTT.